One sample yielded the 12 T cell receptor beta chains listed below, sequenced in a study of T cell responses to AZD1222 COVID-19 vaccine. Generated by immunoSEQ multiplex PCR, the TCRdb table keeps only in-frame clones and is missing some. The sample contains about 90,000 clones, roughly 89% of which appear only once. The sample was peripheral blood, taken on day 0 of MenACWY control vaccination. These receptors were obtained from an adult in good health.

The chain combines TRBV6-5 with TRBJ2-1; D is unresolved. The germline V and J ends were trimmed by 4 bases and 5 bases, with 9 bases remaining between them. Germline CDR1 reads MNHEY; CDR2 reads SVGAGI. The CDR3 has 13 amino acids. The CDR3 DNA follows: TGTGCCAGCAGTTTATCGCTCCACAATGAGCAGTTCTTC. Its translation is CASSLSLHNEQFF.

This chain uses TRBV4-3 with TRBJ2-7; D is ambiguous. Germline loops: CDR1 LGHNA, CDR2 YSLEER. V lost 0 bases to trimming and J lost 0 bases, with 12 bases between them. This CDR3 has 16 residues. Here the CDR3 DNA reads TGCGCCAGCAGCCAAGAATCTGCGCCGAGCTCCTACGAGCAGTACTTC. Protein product: CASSQESAPSSYEQYF.

This rearrangement joins TRBV6-1 to TRBJ1-5, with D hard to call. From germline, CDR1 is MNHNS and CDR2 SASEGT. This CDR3 contains 15 residues. V was cut by 1 base and J by 7 bases, with 14 bases left in between. CDR3 residues: CASSEGWQPGQPQHF. CDR3 DNA: TGTGCCAGCAGTGAAGGCTGGCAGCCGGGGCAGCCCCAGCATTTT.

The table lists this clone with a count of one. The same CDR3 is also encoded by other DNA sequences in this sample. This chain joins TRBV5-8 and TRBJ2-3, with D unclear. CDR1 is SGHTS and CDR2 is YDEGEE in the germline V gene. Trimming took off 4 bases at V and 3 bases at J, with 9 bases between the two ends. The CDR3 covers 13 residues. The CDR3 sequence: CASSPRLTDTQYF. The CDR3 nucleotides are TGTGCCAGCAGCCCACGACTTACAGATACGCAGTATTTT. The full variable domain, with the rest looked up from reference TRBV5-8 and TRBJ2-3, is EAGVTQSPTHLIKTRGQQATLRCSPISGHTSVYWYQQALGLGLQFLLWYDEGEERNRGNFPPRFSGRQFPNYSSELNVNALELEDSALYLCASSPRLTDTQYFGPGTRLTVL.

The CDR3 sequence: CASSTGVSGVSEQYF. In DNA form, the CDR3 reads TGTGCCAGCAGCACCGGGGTGTCTGGGGTAAGCGAGCAGTACTTC. The rearrangement uses TRBV5-5 and TRBJ2-7, with TRBD2 as a possible D gene (5 bases). Germline V gene lookup returns CDR1 SGHKS and CDR2 YYEKEE (reference sequence). This CDR3 spans 15 amino acids. Trimming removed 4 bases from V and 6 bases from J, with 20 bases in between.

Points on this clone: Other DNA sequences of this sample code for an identical CDR3. The chain recombines TRBV6-2 or TRBV6-3 with TRBJ1-5; 11 bases match TRBD1. Germline loops: CDR1 MNHEY, CDR2 SVGEGT. With 4 bases clipped from V and 7 bases from J, the junction kept 3 bases outside the gene matches. CDR3 size: 14 residues. Written as DNA, the CDR3 is TGTGCCAGCAGTTGGACAGGGGGCCTACAGCCCCAGCATTTT. It specifies CASSWTGGLQPQHF.

The gene calls are TRBV27 and TRBJ1-4; possible D gene TRBD1, 5 bases. The CDR3 spans 15 residues. Looked up from germline, CDR1 is MNHEY and CDR2 is SMNVEV (reference sequence). The ends were cut back, 5 bases at V and 7 bases at J, with 17 bases in the middle. CDR3 amino acids: CASSRRDPRGEKLFF. CDR3 sequence (DNA): TGTGCCAGCAGTCGCCGGGACCCACGGGGTGAAAAACTGTTTTTT.

This clone was detected once. The CDR3, as DNA: TGTGCCACCAAGCAGGGTGATGAGCAGTTCTTC. It specifies CATKQGDEQFF. The rearrangement uses TRBV6-5 and TRBJ2-1, with D perhaps matching TRBD1 (5 bases). Trimming cost V 10 bases and J 8 bases, with 12 bases left between them. Germline lookup yields CDR1 MNHEY and CDR2 SVGAGI. The CDR3 loop spans 11 amino acids.

J is TRBJ1-2 and V is TRBV2; tentative D call: TRBD1 (5 bases). The CDR3 totals 14 residues. Trimming cost V 4 bases and J 7 bases, with 16 bases left between them. Germline loops: CDR1 SNHLY, CDR2 FYNNEI. CDR3 region: CASSVLRDRSGYTF. For the CDR3, the DNA is TGTGCCAGCAGTGTGCTCCGGGACCGCTCTGGCTACACCTTC.

This chain connects TRBV3-1 (or the pseudogene TRBV3-2) to TRBJ1-6; 8 bases align to TRBD1. The CDR3 runs 15 residues. Germline V gives CDR1 LGHDT, CDR2 YNNKEL (reference sequence). After removal of 1 base from V and 13 bases from J, the junction contained 9 bases not matched to a gene. CDR3: CASSQGTGNAVPLHF. CDR3 coding DNA: TGTGCCAGCAGCCAAGGGACAGGGAACGCCGTCCCCCTCCACTTT.

The V gene is TRBV10-3, the J gene TRBJ2-1, with D perhaps TRBD2 (5 bases). The CDR3 has 11 amino acids. Trimming shortened V by 7 bases and J by 10 bases, and 11 bases separated the two germline ends. The germline gives CDR1 ENHRY, CDR2 SYGVKD. CDR3 sequence: CAITRAGEQFF. The CDR3 DNA follows: TGTGCCATCACGAGGGCCGGAGAGCAGTTCTTC.

The chain uses TRBV6-5 and TRBJ2-5; 7 bases match TRBD1. Trimming took 2 bases from V and 5 from J; bases not matched to a gene: 8. CDR3 size: 15 residues. CDR1 is MNHEY, CDR2 SVGAGI, per germline. CDR3 DNA: TGTGCCAGCAGTTACGGGCAGGGGGTCGGGGAGACCCAGTACTTC. The encoded protein is CASSYGQGVGETQYF.